This passage covers 17 T cell receptor beta chains from one sample sequenced in a study of cytomegalovirus exposure and HLA in healthy donors (dated by TCRdb to about 2017). Library generation was performed with the immunoSEQ multiplex PCR assay. A mixture of 60 forward primers for TCR Vbeta segments and 13 reverse primers for TCR Jbeta segments was used in the multiplex PCR. TCRdb obtained this table from immuneACCESS and retained in-frame rearrangements with V and J assigned. These tables miss some clones; where compared with another copy, unresolved V genes account for less than half of the shortfall, and the remainder is unexplained. For this sample there are 90,000 to 120,000 clones; around 83% appear just once. 1.2% of the sample belongs to the ten largest clones. The source material was PBMCs. Every receptor here comes from a woman in her late teens or twenties in good health and CMV-seronegative.

As to this clone: The junction departs from germline at one end; a sequencing error may be responsible. This chain links TRBV7-9 with TRBJ2-3; unclear D gene. The CDR3 totals 12 residues. Germline V gives CDR1 SEHNR, CDR2 FQNEAQ (reference sequence). CDR3 nucleotides: TGTTCCAGCAGCTTAAACTCAGATACGCAGTATTTT. This translates into CSSSLNSDTQYF.

This clone appeared a single time. The chain is built from TRBV7-2 and TRBJ2-7, with TRBD1 as a possible D gene (5 bases). This CDR3 has 16 amino acids. The V gene's germline CDR1 is SGHTA and CDR2 FQGNSA. Trimming removed 5 bases from V and 3 bases from J, with 20 bases in between. The CDR3 DNA follows: TGTGCCAGCAGCCCTAGGGGCCCTGGGCAAGTCTACGAGCAGTACTTC. It is translated as CASSPRGPGQVYEQYF.

This chain joins TRBV18 and TRBJ1-5, with D unresolved. Between the trimmed V and J ends, which lost 5 bases and 0 bases, there was a span of 11 bases. Germline V gene data show CDR1 as KGHSH and CDR2 as LQKENI. This CDR3 is built from 15 residues. The CDR3 region is CASSSVPNSNQPQHF. The CDR3 DNA is TGTGCCAGCTCATCAGTGCCAAATAGCAATCAGCCCCAGCATTTT.

The gene calls are TRBV30 and TRBJ1-1; no clear D. Germline CDR1 is GTSNPN and CDR2 is SVGIG (reference sequence). Trimming cost V 0 bases and J 1 base, with 6 bases left between them. This CDR3 contains 13 residues. CDR3 in DNA: TGTGCCTGGAGTGTCGCAGGGAACACTGAAGCTTTCTTT. Protein product: CAWSVAGNTEAFF.

The chain joins TRBV5-8 to TRBJ2-1; D unclear. The CDR3 totals 11 residues. Trimming cost V 1 base and J 8 bases, with 4 bases left between them. Germline CDR1 SGHTS, CDR2 YDEGEE. CDR3 DNA: TGTGCCAGCAGCTTGTTCGATGAGCAGTTCTTC. Translated: CASSLFDEQFF.

The chain carries TRBV19 and TRBJ1-5; tentative D call: TRBD1 (6 bases). Trimming removed 5 bases from V and 6 bases from J, with 11 bases in between. The CDR3 totals 13 residues. The germline V gene encodes CDR1 LNHDA and CDR2 SQIVND (reference sequence). Written as DNA, the CDR3 is TGTGCCAGTAGTTCGAGGGGGGGTCAGCCCCAGCATTTT. This encodes CASSSRGGQPQHF.

This clone showed up many times. This chain links TRBV6-1 with TRBJ2-3, with TRBD1 identical over 7 bases. CDR3 length: 14 amino acids. The J segment lost 5 bases and the V segment lost 0 bases, leaving 2 bases of the junction unmatched. Germline V gene sequence: CDR1 MNHNS, CDR2 SASEGT. The chain's CDR3 is CASSEATGVDTQYF. DNA for the CDR3: TGTGCCAGCAGTGAAGCAACAGGGGTAGATACGCAGTATTTT.

V is TRBV5-4 and J is TRBJ2-7; no firm D call. Germline-derived CDR1 and CDR2 are SGHNT and YYREEE (reference sequence). The germline V and J ends were trimmed by 0 bases and 3 bases, with 7 bases remaining between them. This CDR3 comprises 13 residues. The CDR3 loop is CASSLGSYYEQYF. The CDR3 bases are TGTGCCAGCAGCTTGGGATCCTACTACGAGCAGTACTTC. Combining the CDR3 with reference TRBV5-4 and TRBJ2-7 gives the whole variable domain ETGVTQSPTHLIKTRGQQVTLRCSSQSGHNTVSWYQQALGQGPQFIFQYYREEENGRGNFPPRFSGLQFPNYSSELNVNALELDDSALYLCASSLGSYYEQYFGPGTRLTVT.

The V call is TRBV5-1, the J call TRBJ1-5, with 7 bases identical to TRBD1. J was trimmed by 6 bases and V by 3 bases; bases with no gene match: 6. CDR1 and CDR2 from the germline V gene are SGHRS and YFSETQ. The CDR3 is 14 residues long. Written as DNA, the CDR3 is TGCGCCAGCAGCTCTACAGGGGTCGGTCAGCCCCAGCATTTT. Translation: CASSSTGVGQPQHF.

The V call is TRBV25-1, the J call TRBJ2-7; no clear D. The CDR3 length is 12 residues. Trimming removed 4 bases from V and 3 bases from J, with 7 bases in between. CDR1 is MGHDK and CDR2 is SYGVNS in the germline V gene. The CDR3 sequence: CASSVGVYEQYF. The CDR3 region has the DNA TGTGCCAGCAGTGTCGGAGTCTACGAGCAGTACTTC.

The gene calls are TRBV4-1 and TRBJ2-7; unclear D gene. V was clipped by 1 base and J by 1 base, with 5 bases between them. The V gene's germline CDR1 is MGHRA and CDR2 YSYEKL. The CDR3 covers 13 residues. CDR3 residues: CASSQGPSYEQYF. The CDR3 DNA sequence: TGCGCCAGCAGCCAAGGTCCTTCCTACGAGCAGTACTTC.

This clone has just one count. V and J are TRBV7-6 and TRBJ1-5; no firm D call. CDR1 is SGHVS, CDR2 FNYEAQ, per germline. The CDR3 is 13 amino acids. V gave up 5 bases and J gave up 7 bases, with 12 bases separating them. The CDR3 bases are TGTGCCAGCAGCCAGTCACGCTCCCAGCCCCAGCATTTT. Encoded protein: CASSQSRSQPQHF. The whole variable domain, filled in from reference TRBV7-6 and TRBJ1-5, reads GAGVSQSPRYKVTKRGQDVALRCDPISGHVSLYWYRQALGQGPEFLTYFNYEAQQDKSGLPNDRFSAERPEGSISTLTIQRTEQRDSAMYRCASSQSRSQPQHFGDGTRLSIL.

The chain employs TRBV29-1 and TRBJ2-7, with TRBD1 as a possible D gene (5 bases). The CDR3 has 12 amino acids. Germline values: CDR1 SQVTM, CDR2 ANQGSEA. The V gene lost 4 bases and the J gene lost 2 bases, with 9 bases spanning the gap. The CDR3 DNA reads TGCAGCGTTGTTAAGGGGACCTACGAGCAGTACTTC. This encodes CSVVKGTYEQYF.

CDR3 residues: CASSLQGGINNEQFF. The CDR3, as DNA: TGTGCCAGCAGCTTACAAGGCGGCATTAACAATGAGCAGTTCTTC. The chain joins TRBV11-3 to TRBJ2-1, with D unresolved. Germline V gene data show CDR1 as SGHNT and CDR2 as YENEEA. V was cut by 2 bases and J by 5 bases, with 13 bases left in between. The CDR3 runs to 15 residues. Supplemented by reference TRBV11-3 and TRBJ2-1, the full variable domain reads EAGVVQSPRYKIIEKKQPVAFWCNPISGHNTLYWYLQNLGQGPELLIRYENEEAVDDSQLPKDRFSAERLKGVDSTLKIQPAELGDSAVYLCASSLQGGINNEQFFGPGTRLTVL.

V and J are TRBV7-9 and TRBJ2-7, with D possibly TRBD1 on 5 matching bases. There are 13 residues in the CDR3. Germline-derived CDR1 and CDR2 are SEHNR and FQNEAQ (reference sequence). V dropped 5 bases and J dropped 3 bases, with 11 bases sitting between them. CDR3 loop: CASSPKTVYEQYF. The CDR3 DNA sequence: TGTGCCAGCAGCCCGAAGACAGTCTACGAGCAGTACTTC.

The rearrangement links TRBV4-1 to TRBJ1-2, with D maybe TRBD1 (6 bases). V shed 3 bases and J shed 8 bases, with 16 bases lying between them. Germline CDR1 and CDR2: MGHRA and YSYEKL. This CDR3 comprises 14 residues. This chain's CDR3 is CASSHRQGLQGYTF. As DNA, the CDR3 is TGCGCCAGCAGCCACCGGCAGGGGTTGCAGGGCTACACCTTC.

This chain joins TRBV2 and TRBJ2-7; D is perhaps TRBD1 (6 bases). Trimming removed 2 bases from V and 0 bases from J, with 14 bases in between. The CDR3 covers 16 residues. Germline assignment: CDR1 SNHLY and CDR2 FYNNEI. The CDR3 reads CASSERWGPSSYEQYF. In DNA form, the CDR3 reads TGTGCCAGCAGTGAACGATGGGGGCCCAGCTCCTACGAGCAGTACTTC.